The T cell receptor (beta chain) described here comes from a study of CD8 T cells in Susac syndrome. From blood CD8+ and CD4+ T cells, TCR beta sequences were generated. Trimming took 7 bases from V and 5 from J, leaving 17 bases between them. The CDR3 length is 14 residues. Germline loops: CDR1 SGHAT, CDR2 FQNNGV. With random hexamers, reverse transcription was performed on about 0.5 to 1 ug of RNA. The amplification used immunoSEQ multiplex PCR on TCR beta CDR3; it spanned 54 Vbeta and 13 Jbeta. MiXCR was run by TCRdb on the immunoSEQ multiplex PCR reads, yielding one entry per CDR3 protein. The repertoire holds some 110,000 distinct CDR3 sequences, with approximately 94% as singletons.

Material for sequencing was CD8+ T cells from PBMCs. The source is a human donor with Susac syndrome. V is TRBV11-2 and J is TRBJ2-5; a weak D match, TRBD1 (7 bases). CDR3: CASNYGGGRETQYF. CDR3 coding DNA: TGTGCCAGCAACTACGGAGGGGGCAGGGAGACCCAGTACTTC.